This section outlines one TCR beta chain sequence together with its context. Time point meaning: baseline, week 1 (first vaccination visit). Treatment noted: pre-vaccination baseline after standard-of-care therapy. The data belong to a study of a mutant IDH1 vaccine in newly diagnosed glioma. This CDR3 has 17 amino acids. V lost 1 base and J 2 bases, leaving 18 bases between the germline ends. Germline loops: CDR1 LNHDA, CDR2 SQIVND (reference sequence). Repertoires were generated with immunoSEQ multiplex PCR, while TCRdb's copy carries only in-frame clones and drops some. The table records about 34,000 clones, around 83% of them present only once.

The rearrangement joins TRBV19 to TRBJ2-7; D is possibly TRBD1 (6 bases). This TCR was recovered from a man aged 50 to 60 with glioma. Some clones in this sample may be carry-over from other donors' samples. Here the sequenced sample was peripheral blood mononuclear cells (PBMCs), taken from a glioma patient treated with radiotherapy, temozolomide or both. This chain's CDR3 is CASSIGLDTGNTYEQYF. The CDR3 coding sequence is TGTGCCAGTAGTATAGGCCTCGATACAGGGAACACCTACGAGCAGTACTTC.